This T cell receptor (beta chain) was identified during a study of OX40 agonist ivuxolimab in advanced cancers. Findings and caveats of the study: Fewer expanded clones were found on average in CD4+ than in CD8+ T cells.

Sequencing used immunoSEQ multiplex PCR; TCRdb keeps in-frame clones, though not all of them. Counted here are 95,000 or so clones, approximately 85% occurring once; the ten biggest clones make up 3.5% to 4%. Germline V gene lookup returns CDR1 KGHSH and CDR2 LQKENI. CDR3 size: 16 residues. V lost 6 bases, J lost 1 base, and 15 bases lay in between. This clone was detected only a few times. Its antigen is as yet unknown. This sample comprised CD4+ or CD8+ T cells sorted from blood, obtained in a trial of the OX40 agonist ivuxolimab. The chain links TRBV18 to TRBJ1-4; possibly TRBD1 for D (6 bases). This TCR derives from an adult with an advanced solid tumor such as melanoma, head and neck, liver or kidney cancer. CDR3 DNA: TGTGCCAGCTCCCCAACGAGGGGGGAAACTAATGAAAAACTGTTTTTT. As protein: CASSPTRGETNEKLFF.